This is a list of T cell receptor beta chains from one sample in a study of blood T cells in healthy people across ages. TCRdb passed the 5' RACE reads through MiXCR, listing each CDR3 protein once. The sample yields roughly 800,000 distinct CDR3 sequences, roughly 50% seen once. Sequencing was carried out using blood. The receptors come from an elderly man in good health. CDR3s include the opening cysteine and the closing phenylalanine or tryptophan. The D gene is left open where the match is weak. The listing skips clone size in some rows; elsewhere it reads once, few, many or a size class.

>TRBV9|TRBD1|once|TRBJ2-5
TGTGCCAGCAGCGTCCTAGGGACAGGGTGGGATTCGTCCTACAATGAGCAGTACTTC
CASSVLGTGWDSSYNEQYF
>TRBV20-1|.|few|TRBJ2-7
TGCAGTGCCTCCGACAGGTCCTACGAGCAGTACTTC
CSASDRSYEQYF
>TRBV7-3|TRBD2|.|TRBJ2-1
TGTGCCAGCAGCCCAGGGACTAGCGGGAGTTTGGGGAATGAGCAGTTCTTC
CASSPGTSGSLGNEQFF
>TRBV29-1|.|.|TRBJ1-4
TGCAGCGTCAAGGGACGCCATGAGGAAAAACTGTTTTTT
CSVKGRHEEKLFF
>TRBV11-1|TRBD2|.|TRBJ2-1
TGTGCCAGCAGTGCTCGGGGCGGGGGGAGGTTCTTC
CASSARGGGRFF
>TRBV7-2|TRBD2|.|TRBJ2-1
TGTGCCAGCAGCCGTCAGGCGGGAGGGCCCCCCTACAATGAGCAGTTCTTC
CASSRQAGGPPYNEQFF
>TRBV7-8|TRBD2|.|TRBJ2-3
TGTGCCAGCACCCGGCGGGAGGGAGAGACGCAGTATTTT
CASTRREGETQYF
>TRBV6-1|TRBD2|.|TRBJ2-3
TGTGCCAGCAGTGAATACCCGGGACTATACGCGTATTTT
CASSEYPGLYAYF
>TRBV5-1|TRBD1|few|TRBJ1-6
TGCGCCAGCAGCGGAACAGGGGGGAATTCACCCCTCCACTTT
CASSGTGGNSPLHF
>TRBV7-6|.|.|TRBJ1-2
TGTGCCAGCAGCTTATCGGCCGAGTGGGCAGGCGTTAACTATGGCTACACCTTC
CASSLSAEWAGVNYGYTF
>TRBV21-1|.|few|TRBJ2-1
TGTGCCAGCAGCAAGGGGGCTAGTAATAGTGAGCAGTTCTTC
CASSKGASNSEQFF
>TRBV20-1|TRBD1|.|TRBJ1-5
TGCAGTGCTGCAACAGGGGTTGCTCAGCCCCAGCATTTT
CSAATGVAQPQHF
>TRBV28|.|.|TRBJ1-4
TGTGCCAGCAGTCCATCGCCTCGGGAAAAACTGTTTTTT
CASSPSPREKLFF
>TRBV6-5|.|.|TRBJ2-3
TGTGCCAGCAGGCCCCGGGTCCTCACAGATACGCAGTATTTT
CASRPRVLTDTQYF
>TRBV20-1|TRBD1|.|TRBJ2-5
TGCAGTGCTAGGGGGGACAGCAATGAGCAGTACTTC
CSARGDSNEQYF
>TRBV7-9|.|.|TRBJ2-5
TGTGCCAGCAGCTCGGACAGCGCGGAGCAGTACTTC
CASSSDSAEQYF